This is a list of T cell receptor beta chains from one sample in a study of blood T cell repertoires in COVID-19. Using immunoSEQ multiplex PCR, the repertoire was profiled, and TCRdb retains in-frame clones only, with some absent. In the table there are around 93,000 clones, around four fifths of which are singletons. Sequenced: peripheral blood. The source is an elderly woman with acute or convalescent COVID-19. CDR3s include the opening cysteine and the closing phenylalanine or tryptophan. Fields, in order: V gene, clone size, J gene, D gene, CDR3 DNA, CDR3 protein. D genes are given only for firm matches. Clone size appears in some rows only: once, few, many, or a class for an expanded clone.

TRBV2,once,TRBJ2-2,TRBD1,TGTGCCAGCAGTCCGGGACAGGGGAACACCGGGGAGCTGTTTTTT,CASSPGQGNTGELFF
TRBV5-4,.,TRBJ1-2,TRBD1,TGTGCCAGCAGCTCCGACACCGACAGGGGGGTTTTCGGCTACACCTTC,CASSSDTDRGVFGYTF
TRBV4-3,.,TRBJ1-2,.,TGCGCCAGCAGCCAAGATCGGGCGGGTCCCTACTATGGCTACACCTTC,CASSQDRAGPYYGYTF
TRBV19,.,TRBJ2-5,TRBD1,TGTGCCAGTAGTGGGACAGGGGGCATCGGGGAGACCCAGTACTTC,CASSGTGGIGETQYF
TRBV13,.,TRBJ2-3,.,TGTGCCAGCAGCTCCACTAGCTTCGCAGATACGCAGTATTTT,CASSSTSFADTQYF
TRBV11-2,.,TRBJ1-2,.,TGTGCCAGCAGTCCTACCCCCCAGGTTTACTATGGCTACACCTTC,CASSPTPQVYYGYTF
TRBV5-1,.,TRBJ1-4,.,TGCGCCAGCAGCGGCGACCCGGGGCGGGGTGAAAAACTGTTTTTT,CASSGDPGRGEKLFF
TRBV3-1/TRBV3-2,.,TRBJ1-4,.,TGTGCCAGCAGCCTTACAGCTACTAATGAAAAACTGTTTTTT,CASSLTATNEKLFF
TRBV7-2,.,TRBJ1-2,.,TGTGCCAGCAGCTTGTTTCCAGGGTATGGCTACACCTTC,CASSLFPGYGYTF
TRBV27,once,TRBJ2-3,TRBD2,TGTGCCAGCAGTTCCGGACTAGCGGGAGGGCGTAGCACAGATACGCAGTATTTT,CASSSGLAGGRSTDTQYF
TRBV25-1,once,TRBJ2-7,.,TGTGCCAGCAGTGAGGGAGTCGGACGCTACGAGCAGTACTTC,CASSEGVGRYEQYF
TRBV12-3/TRBV12-4,.,TRBJ1-3,.,TGTGCCAGCAGTTTTGACAGGCGGAGAACCATATATTTT,CASSFDRRRTIYF
TRBV28,few,TRBJ2-2,TRBD2,TGTGCCAGCAGTCCCCCGTTGATGGGCGGGAGAACCGGGGAGCTGTTTTTT,CASSPPLMGGRTGELFF
TRBV19,.,TRBJ2-7,.,TGTGCCAGTAGCCCACAGGGAGGGAATTCCGAGCAGTACTTC,CASSPQGGNSEQYF
TRBV12-3/TRBV12-4,.,TRBJ1-5,.,TGTGCCAGCAGTGTTTCGGGAGCCCAGCCCCAGCATTTT,CASSVSGAQPQHF
TRBV5-1,.,TRBJ2-3,TRBD1,TGCGCCAGCAGCTATGGACAGGGGGCGACAGATACGCAGTATTTT,CASSYGQGATDTQYF
TRBV6-5,few,TRBJ1-2,.,TGTGCCAGCAGTTATCCCTCCGGGGCCGGCGGGGCATACTTC,CASSYPSGAGGAYF
TRBV10-3,.,TRBJ2-7,.,TGTGCCATCAGTGAGTTTGGGCAGGGGTCTAAAGAGCAGTACTTC,CAISEFGQGSKEQYF
TRBV2,.,TRBJ1-4,.,TGTGCCAGCAGTGTTCTCGGGGGGAAACTGTTTTTT,CASSVLGGKLFF
TRBV11-2,.,TRBJ2-7,TRBD2,TGTGCCAGCAGCGCCGGACTAGCCTCCTACGAGCAGTACTTC,CASSAGLASYEQYF
TRBV9,.,TRBJ2-3,.,TGTGCCAGCAGCGTAGGCCTCTCGGAACAGGGTACGCAGTATTTT,CASSVGLSEQGTQYF
TRBV5-1,.,TRBJ2-7,TRBD1,TGCGCCAGCAGCTGGGGCGGGACAGGATACGAGCAGTACTTC,CASSWGGTGYEQYF
TRBV6-2/TRBV6-3,few,TRBJ1-6,.,TGTGCCAGCAGTCCCGACCCTGGGGCCCTATACTCCTATAATTCACCCCTCCACTTT,CASSPDPGALYSYNSPLHF
TRBV4-1,.,TRBJ1-5,.,TGCGCCAGCAGCCAAGAACGCGGGGGTCCTGTCAATCAGCCCCAGCATTTT,CASSQERGGPVNQPQHF
TRBV6-5,.,TRBJ2-7,.,TGTGCCAGTCGAGACTACGAGCAGTACTTC,CASRDYEQYF
TRBV27,.,TRBJ2-7,TRBD1,TGTGCCAGCAGTTCGGGACAGGTCATGTTATACGAGCAGTACTTC,CASSSGQVMLYEQYF
TRBV14,.,TRBJ2-3,TRBD2,TGTGCCAGCAGCCAGAGTCGGGGGGGGCCGAGCACAGATACGCAGTATTTT,CASSQSRGGPSTDTQYF
TRBV6-2/TRBV6-3,few,TRBJ1-1,.,TGTGCCAGCAGCCCACGACGGGTGGACACTGAAGCTTTCTTT,CASSPRRVDTEAFF
TRBV19,.,TRBJ1-1,.,TGTGCCAGTCACACGGGAGGGGGAATCATGAACACTGAAGCTTTCTTT,CASHTGGGIMNTEAFF
TRBV11-2,few,TRBJ2-1,.,TGTGCCAGCAGCCCCTTTTACCGACAGGACTACAATGAGCAGTTCTTC,CASSPFYRQDYNEQFF
TRBV30,.,TRBJ2-2,.,TGTGCCTGGAGTGTCGGTTACACCGGGGAGCTGTTTTTT,CAWSVGYTGELFF
TRBV2,.,TRBJ1-6,.,TGTGCCAGCAGTCGGGAAGGACAGCTGGGATCACCCCTCCACTTT,CASSREGQLGSPLHF
TRBV6-5,.,TRBJ1-1,.,TGTGCCAGCAGTTACGCCTTTCGAAGGGGAGGCACTGAAGCTTTCTTT,CASSYAFRRGGTEAFF
TRBV7-8,once,TRBJ1-4,.,TGTGCCAGCAGCCCGTGGCGGGTAAATGAAAAACTGTTTTTT,CASSPWRVNEKLFF